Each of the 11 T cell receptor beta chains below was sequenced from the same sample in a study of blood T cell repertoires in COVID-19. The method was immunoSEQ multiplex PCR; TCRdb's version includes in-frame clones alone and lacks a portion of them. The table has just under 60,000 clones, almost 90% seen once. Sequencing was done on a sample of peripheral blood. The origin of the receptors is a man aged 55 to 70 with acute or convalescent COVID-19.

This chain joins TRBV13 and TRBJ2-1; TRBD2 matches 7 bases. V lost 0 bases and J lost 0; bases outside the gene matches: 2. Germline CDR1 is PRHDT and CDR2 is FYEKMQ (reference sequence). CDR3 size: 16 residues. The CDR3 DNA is TGTGCCAGCAGCTTAGGCGGCGGGAGCTCCTACAATGAGCAGTTCTTC. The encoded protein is CASSLGGGSSYNEQFF.

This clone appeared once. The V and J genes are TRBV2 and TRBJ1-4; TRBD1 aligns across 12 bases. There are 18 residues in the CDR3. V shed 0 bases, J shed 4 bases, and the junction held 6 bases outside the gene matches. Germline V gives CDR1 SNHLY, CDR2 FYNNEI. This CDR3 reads CASSEAGTGGKSNEKLFF. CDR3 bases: TGTGCCAGCAGTGAAGCGGGGACAGGGGGCAAGAGTAATGAAAAACTGTTTTTT. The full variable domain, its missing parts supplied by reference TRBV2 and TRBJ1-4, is EPEVTQTPSHQVTQMGQEVILRCVPISNHLYFYWYRQILGQKVEFLVSFYNNEISEKSEIFDDQFSVERPDGSNFTLKIRSTKLEDSAMYFCASSEAGTGGKSNEKLFFGSGTQLSVL.

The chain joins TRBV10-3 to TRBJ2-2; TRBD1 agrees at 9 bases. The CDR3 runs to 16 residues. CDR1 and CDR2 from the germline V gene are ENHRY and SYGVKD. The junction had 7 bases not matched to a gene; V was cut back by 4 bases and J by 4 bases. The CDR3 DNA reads TGTGCCATCAGTGTGGGACAGGGATCGGGCACCGGGGAGCTGTTTTTT. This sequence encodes CAISVGQGSGTGELFF.

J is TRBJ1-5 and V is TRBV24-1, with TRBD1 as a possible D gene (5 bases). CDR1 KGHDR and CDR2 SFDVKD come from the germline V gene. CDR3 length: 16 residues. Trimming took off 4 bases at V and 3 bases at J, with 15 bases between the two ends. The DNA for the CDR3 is TGTGCCACCAGTGACGGGGGGAGGGGATTCAATCAGCCCCAGCATTTT. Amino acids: CATSDGGRGFNQPQHF.

CDR3 protein: CASSHSTGGIGSNQPQHF. The DNA for the CDR3 is TGTGCCAGCAGCCACTCCACGGGGGGGATCGGTAGCAATCAGCCCCAGCATTTT. The chain is built from TRBV4-2 and TRBJ1-5; a weak D match, TRBD1 (5 bases). Trimming shortened V by 3 bases and J by 0 bases, and 18 bases separated the two germline ends. There are 18 residues in the CDR3. CDR1 and CDR2 (germline): LGHNA, YNFKEQ.

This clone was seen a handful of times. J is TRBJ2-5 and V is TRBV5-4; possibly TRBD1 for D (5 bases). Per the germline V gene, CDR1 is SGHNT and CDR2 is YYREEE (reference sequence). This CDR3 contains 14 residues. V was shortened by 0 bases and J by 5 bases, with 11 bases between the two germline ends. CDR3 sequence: CASSLDQGGETQYF. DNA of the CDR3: TGTGCCAGCAGCTTGGACCAGGGTGGGGAGACCCAGTACTTC.

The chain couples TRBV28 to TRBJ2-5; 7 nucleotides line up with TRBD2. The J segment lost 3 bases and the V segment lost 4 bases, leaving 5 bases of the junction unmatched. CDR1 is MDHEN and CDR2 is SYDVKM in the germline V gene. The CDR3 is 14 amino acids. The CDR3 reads CASSYGTTKETQYF. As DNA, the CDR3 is TGTGCCAGCAGTTACGGGACTACCAAAGAGACCCAGTACTTC.

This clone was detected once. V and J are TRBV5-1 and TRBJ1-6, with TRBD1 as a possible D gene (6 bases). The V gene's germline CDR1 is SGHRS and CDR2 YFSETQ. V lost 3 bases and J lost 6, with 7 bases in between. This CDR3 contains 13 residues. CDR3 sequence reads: CASSSDSNSPLHF. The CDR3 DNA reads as TGCGCCAGCAGCTCGGACAGTAATTCACCCCTCCACTTT.

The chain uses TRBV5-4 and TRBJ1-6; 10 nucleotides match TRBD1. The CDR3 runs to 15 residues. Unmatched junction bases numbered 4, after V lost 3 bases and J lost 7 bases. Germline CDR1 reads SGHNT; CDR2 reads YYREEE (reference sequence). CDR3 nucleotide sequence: TGTGCCAGCAGCTCCGGACAGGGGGGAAATTCACCCCTCCACTTT. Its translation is CASSSGQGGNSPLHF.

CDR3 protein: CASSSTGTGVNEQFF. In nucleotides, the CDR3 is TGCGCCAGCAGCTCAACCGGGACAGGGGTCAATGAGCAGTTCTTC. The chain has TRBV5-1 and TRBJ2-1, with 10 bases that match TRBD1. CDR3 length: 15 residues. The germline V gene has CDR1 SGHRS and CDR2 YFSETQ. J lost 6 bases, V lost 3 bases, and 6 bases had no gene match.

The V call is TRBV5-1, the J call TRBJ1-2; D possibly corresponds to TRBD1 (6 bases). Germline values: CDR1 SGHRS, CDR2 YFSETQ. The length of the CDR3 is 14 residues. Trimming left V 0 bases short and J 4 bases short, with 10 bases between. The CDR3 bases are TGCGCCAGCAGCTTGGAGTCGACAGGCTATGGCTACACCTTC. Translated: CASSLESTGYGYTF.